This section outlines one T cell receptor (beta chain) sequence together with its context. The sample originates from a study of OX40 agonist ivuxolimab in advanced cancers. Study information: Previous treatment with anti-PD-1, anti-PD-L1 or anti-CTLA-4 therapy was allowed; roughly 40% had received some.

The germline CDR1 and CDR2 sequences are MGHDK and SYGVNS. The length of the CDR3 is 16 residues. V shed 7 bases, J shed 0 bases, and the junction held 5 bases outside the gene matches. The assay was immunoSEQ multiplex PCR, and TCRdb's table has in-frame clones only and misses some. The table shows 95,000 to 150,000 clones, with roughly 93% occurring only once. The sequence derives from an adult with an advanced solid tumor such as melanoma, head and neck, liver or kidney cancer. The genes are TRBV25-1 and TRBJ2-1; the match to TRBD2 covers 11 bases. Specimen: CD4+ or CD8+ T cells sorted from blood, collected in a trial of the OX40 agonist ivuxolimab. The CDR3 sequence is CASIGTSGSSYNEQFF. In DNA, the CDR3 is TGTGCCAGCATCGGGACTAGCGGTAGCTCCTACAATGAGCAGTTCTTC.